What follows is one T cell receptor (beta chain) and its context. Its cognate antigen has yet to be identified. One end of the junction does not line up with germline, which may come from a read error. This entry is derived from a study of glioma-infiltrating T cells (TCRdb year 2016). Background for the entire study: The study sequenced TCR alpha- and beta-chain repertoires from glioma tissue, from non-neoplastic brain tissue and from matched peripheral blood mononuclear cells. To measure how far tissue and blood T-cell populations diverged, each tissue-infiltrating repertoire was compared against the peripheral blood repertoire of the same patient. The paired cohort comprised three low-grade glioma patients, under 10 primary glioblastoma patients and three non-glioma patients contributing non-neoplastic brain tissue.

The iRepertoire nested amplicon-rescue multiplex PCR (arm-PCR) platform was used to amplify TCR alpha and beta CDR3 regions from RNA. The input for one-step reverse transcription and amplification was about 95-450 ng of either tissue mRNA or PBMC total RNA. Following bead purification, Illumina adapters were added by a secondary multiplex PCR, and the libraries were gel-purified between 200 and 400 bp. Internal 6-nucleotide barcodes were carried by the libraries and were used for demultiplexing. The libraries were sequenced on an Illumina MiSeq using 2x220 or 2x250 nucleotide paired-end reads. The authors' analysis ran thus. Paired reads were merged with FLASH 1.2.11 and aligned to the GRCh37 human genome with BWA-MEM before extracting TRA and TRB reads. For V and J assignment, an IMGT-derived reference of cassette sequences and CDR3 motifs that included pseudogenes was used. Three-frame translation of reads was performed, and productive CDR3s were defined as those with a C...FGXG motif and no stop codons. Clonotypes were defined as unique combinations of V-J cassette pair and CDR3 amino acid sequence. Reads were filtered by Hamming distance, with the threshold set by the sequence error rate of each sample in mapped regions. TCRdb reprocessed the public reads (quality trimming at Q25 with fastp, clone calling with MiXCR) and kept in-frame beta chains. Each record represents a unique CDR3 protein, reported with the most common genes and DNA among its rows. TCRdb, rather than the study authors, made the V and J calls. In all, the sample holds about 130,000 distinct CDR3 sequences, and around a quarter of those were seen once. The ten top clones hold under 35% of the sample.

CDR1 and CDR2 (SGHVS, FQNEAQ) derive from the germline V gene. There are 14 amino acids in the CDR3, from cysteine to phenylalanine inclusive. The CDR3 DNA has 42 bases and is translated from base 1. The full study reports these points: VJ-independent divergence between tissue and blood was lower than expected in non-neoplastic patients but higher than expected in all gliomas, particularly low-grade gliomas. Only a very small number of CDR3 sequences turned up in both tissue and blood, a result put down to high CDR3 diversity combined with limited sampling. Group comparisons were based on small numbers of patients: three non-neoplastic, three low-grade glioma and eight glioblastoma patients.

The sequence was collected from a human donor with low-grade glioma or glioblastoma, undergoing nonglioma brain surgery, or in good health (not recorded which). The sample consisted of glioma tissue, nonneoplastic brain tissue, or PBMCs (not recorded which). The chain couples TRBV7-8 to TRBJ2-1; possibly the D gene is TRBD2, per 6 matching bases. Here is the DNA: TGTGCCAGCAGCCTCTTAGGTGGGAGGAATGAGAAGTTCTTC. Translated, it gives CASSLLGGRNEKFF.